The T cell receptor beta chain described here comes from a study of T cells in women clearing cervical HPV infection. The wider study: For cases, blood was sampled a median approximately 150 days after lesion detection, interquartile range about 90 to 200 days.

Sequenced by immunoSEQ multiplex PCR; TCRdb stores in-frame clones only, minus some. Its listing shows about 46,000 clones. Study outcomes and limitations: Richness differences could reflect unmeasured T-cell content per sample. Controls had more TRBV6-7 (approximately 0.16%) than cases (roughly 0.11%). Timing of associations relative to infection is unclear; T-cell subsets were not isolated.

Note on this clone: Its antigen is unidentified. The CDR3 end lies 3 residues beyond the end of the read and is filled in from the germline J gene.

Germline CDR1 SEHNR, CDR2 FQNEAQ (reference sequence). V shed 2 bases, J shed 5 bases, and the junction held 6 bases outside the gene matches. The CDR3 is made up of 14 amino acids. Sequencing was performed on blood buffy coat. V is TRBV7-9 and J is TRBJ2-7; TRBD1 aligns across 7 bases. The TCR originated in a woman between 18 and 69 years old with a cervical HPV16 infection that either progressed to CIN3+ or cleared (not recorded which). CDR3 loop: CASSLNRGEHEQYF. The sequenced CDR3 bases are TGTGCCAGCAGCTTAAACAGGGGTGAGCACGAG.